This is a list of T cell receptor beta chains from one sample in a study of cytomegalovirus exposure and HLA in healthy donors. Using immunoSEQ multiplex PCR, the repertoire was profiled, and TCRdb retains in-frame clones only, with some absent. The sample has around 60,000 clones, about 81% seen once. The sample consisted of PBMCs. The source of these receptors is a man between 45 and 60 years old in good health and CMV-seropositive. CDR3s include the opening cysteine and the closing phenylalanine or tryptophan. Fields, in order: D gene, clone size, J gene, V gene, CDR3 protein, CDR3 DNA. A D gene is named only where the DNA matches it firmly. Expanded clones are given a class, and other clones once, few, many or no size at all.

.,.,TRBJ2-1,TRBV7-2,CARSLRTSNEQFF,TGTGCCAGAAGCTTAAGGACAAGCAATGAGCAGTTCTTC
.,.,TRBJ1-2,TRBV6-6,CASSYSRGYNGYTF,TGTGCCAGCAGTTACTCTCGGGGGTATAATGGCTACACCTTC
TRBD2,.,TRBJ2-2,TRBV7-2,CASSARTSGGTGELFF,TGTGCCAGCAGCGCCCGGACTAGCGGGGGGACCGGGGAGCTGTTTTTT
TRBD2,few,TRBJ2-1,TRBV19,CASSIAGGTNEQFF,TGTGCCAGTAGTATAGCGGGAGGGACCAATGAGCAGTTCTTC
.,.,TRBJ2-7,TRBV21-1,CASGSPVEQYF,TGTGCCAGCGGGAGTCCCGTCGAGCAGTACTTC
.,.,TRBJ2-7,TRBV28,CATRRGIHEQYF,TGTGCCACCAGAAGGGGGATCCACGAGCAGTACTTC
TRBD2,few,TRBJ2-7,TRBV18,CASSLASGGGIYEQYF,TGTGCCAGCTCACTTGCCTCCGGGGGGGGAATCTACGAGCAGTACTTC
.,once,TRBJ1-5,TRBV20-1,CSAKWSVTQHF,TGCAGTGCTAAGTGGAGTGTGACCCAGCATTTT
TRBD1,.,TRBJ1-1,TRBV6-6,CASRRGTGRTEAFF,TGTGCCAGCAGGAGGGGGACAGGCCGGACTGAAGCTTTCTTT
.,.,TRBJ2-7,TRBV9,CASSSQATSSYEPYF,TGTGCCAGCAGCTCGCAGGCGACCAGCTCCTACGAGCCGTACTTC
.,.,TRBJ2-7,TRBV6-5,CASSIIPNYEQHF,TGTGCCAGCAGTATCATCCCGAACTACGAGCAGCACTTC
TRBD1,.,TRBJ1-1,TRBV7-2,CASSLEQGARTEAFF,TGTGCCAGCAGCTTAGAGCAGGGGGCGCGCACTGAAGCTTTCTTT
.,few,TRBJ1-1,TRBV30,CAWSASAAEAFF,TGTGCCTGGAGTGCATCTGCAGCTGAAGCTTTCTTT
TRBD1,.,TRBJ2-7,TRBV5-6,CASSSGTGPYEQYF,TGTGCCAGCAGCTCCGGGACAGGACCCTACGAGCAGTACTTC
TRBD2,.,TRBJ2-2,TRBV4-1,CASSQGTAGAAGELFF,TGCGCCAGCAGCCAAGGTACGGCGGGAGCGGCCGGGGAGCTGTTTTTT
.,.,TRBJ2-7,TRBV6-1,CASTPARDVAYEQYF,TGTGCCAGCACCCCAGCCAGGGATGTGGCCTACGAGCAGTACTTC
TRBD1,.,TRBJ1-1,TRBV5-4,CASSPSGTARNTEAFF,TGTGCCAGCAGCCCCTCCGGGACAGCCCGGAACACTGAAGCTTTCTTT
TRBD2,.,TRBJ2-3,TRBV10-1,CASSRTSGSSTDTQYF,TGCGCCAGCAGCCGGACTAGCGGGAGTTCCACAGATACGCAGTATTTT
TRBD1,.,TRBJ1-3,TRBV4-2,CASSQFRDRASGNTIYF,TGTGCCAGCAGCCAATTCCGGGACAGGGCTTCAGGAAACACCATATATTTT
TRBD1,once,TRBJ2-7,TRBV2,CASSEGQGAYEQYF,TGTGCCAGCAGTGAAGGACAGGGCGCCTACGAGCAGTACTTC
TRBD1,.,TRBJ1-2,TRBV28,CASRPTGGGGYTF,TGTGCCAGCAGGCCTACAGGGGGAGGTGGCTACACCTTC
.,.,TRBJ1-5,TRBV9,CASSVDAGYNQPQHF,TGTGCCAGCAGCGTAGATGCAGGGTACAATCAGCCCCAGCATTTT
TRBD2,.,TRBJ2-1,TRBV7-2,CASSKWASGSFSYNEQFF,TGTGCCAGCAGCAAATGGGCTAGCGGGAGTTTTTCCTACAATGAGCAGTTCTTC
.,.,TRBJ1-5,TRBV19,CASSTGLHQPQHF,TGTGCCAGTAGTACGGGACTCCATCAGCCCCAGCATTTT
TRBD2,.,TRBJ2-5,TRBV27,CASSRGLAGQETQYF,TGTGCCAGCAGCCGTGGACTAGCAGGTCAAGAGACCCAGTACTTC
TRBD1,.,TRBJ1-1,TRBV29-1,CSVDRSGGNTEAFF,TGCAGCGTTGATCGGTCAGGGGGGAACACTGAAGCTTTCTTT
TRBD1,.,TRBJ2-7,TRBV5-4,CASRGGPYEQYF,TGTGCCAGCAGAGGGGGCCCCTACGAGCAGTACTTC
TRBD2,few,TRBJ2-1,TRBV19,CASSIYGRALGEQFF,TGTGCCAGTAGTATATACGGGAGGGCCCTCGGTGAGCAGTTCTTC
TRBD2,.,TRBJ2-3,TRBV9,CASSTPAGGPLSSTDTQYF,TGTGCCAGCAGCACCCCAGCGGGGGGGCCCCTGTCTAGCACAGATACGCAGTATTTT
TRBD1,.,TRBJ1-2,TRBV7-2,CASSLDRGDYGYTF,TGTGCCAGCAGCTTAGACAGGGGGGACTATGGCTACACCTTC
.,once,TRBJ1-1,TRBV6-5,CASSYRHGEKKAFF,TGTGCCAGCAGTTACAGACACGGGGAAAAAAAAGCTTTCTTT
TRBD1,.,TRBJ1-5,TRBV6-5,CASTRQGDRQPQHF,TGTGCCAGCACCCGACAGGGGGATAGGCAGCCCCAGCATTTT
.,.,TRBJ2-5,TRBV5-6,CASSLAGDKGRETQYF,TGTGCCAGCAGCTTGGCCGGTGACAAGGGGAGGGAGACCCAGTACTTC
.,.,TRBJ1-1,TRBV30,CAWSVGGWDTEAFF,TGTGCCTGGAGTGTTGGGGGCTGGGACACTGAAGCTTTCTTT
.,once,TRBJ1-3,TRBV30,CAWSKLYYGNTIYF,TGTGCCTGGAGCAAGTTATACTATGGAAACACCATATATTTT
TRBD1,.,TRBJ2-3,TRBV7-2,CASSRGQEVGTQYF,TGTGCCAGCAGCAGAGGACAGGAGGTTGGTACGCAGTATTTT
TRBD1,once,TRBJ1-1,TRBV14,CASSQFPKWPGGFGNTEAFF,TGTGCCAGCAGCCAATTCCCTAAGTGGCCAGGGGGCTTTGGGAACACTGAAGCTTTCTTT